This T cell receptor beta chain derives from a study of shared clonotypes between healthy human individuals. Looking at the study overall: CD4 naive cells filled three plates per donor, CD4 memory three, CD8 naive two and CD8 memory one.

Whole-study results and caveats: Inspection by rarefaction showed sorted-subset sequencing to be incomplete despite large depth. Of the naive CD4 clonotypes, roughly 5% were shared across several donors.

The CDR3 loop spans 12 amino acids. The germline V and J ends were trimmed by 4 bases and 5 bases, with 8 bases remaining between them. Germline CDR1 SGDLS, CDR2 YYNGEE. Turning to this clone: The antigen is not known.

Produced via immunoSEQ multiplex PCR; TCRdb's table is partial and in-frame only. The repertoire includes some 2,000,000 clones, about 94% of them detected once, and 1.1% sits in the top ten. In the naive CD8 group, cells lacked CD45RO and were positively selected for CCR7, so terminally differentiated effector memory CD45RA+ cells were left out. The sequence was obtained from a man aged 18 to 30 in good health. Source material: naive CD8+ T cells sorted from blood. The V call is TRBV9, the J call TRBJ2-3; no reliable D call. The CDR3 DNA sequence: TGTGCCAGCAGCCCAGATAAAGATACGCAGTATTTT. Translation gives CASSPDKDTQYF. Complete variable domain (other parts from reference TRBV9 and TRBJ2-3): DSGVTQTPKHLITATGQRVTLRCSPRSGDLSVYWYQQSLDQGLQFLIQYYNGEERAKGNILERFSAQQFPDLHSELNLSSLELGDSALYFCASSPDKDTQYFGPGTRLTVL.